The entry below describes one TCR beta chain. Its antigen is not known. The protocol was immunoSEQ multiplex PCR, while the TCRdb copy is restricted to in-frame clones and leaves out a portion. The repertoire has approximately 35,000 clones, 90% to 95% of them found once; the top ten carry 5.5% to 6%. This entry is derived from a study of T cells in localized non-small cell lung cancer. Overall study findings and caveats: Increased T cell density in blood showed an association with longer overall survival. Appearances in adjacent lung were noted for a median approximately 50 of the top 100 tumor clones. The study found T cell clonality highest in uninvolved adjacent lung, above tumor. Heterogeneity is still possible, as just one tumor region was sequenced.

The TCR comes from a man between 40 and 69 years old with stage II lung adenocarcinoma. The source was PBMCs, collected before any cancer treatment.

CDR3 DNA sequence: TGTGCCAGCAGCCCCCAGACAGGATCCTATGGCTACACCTTC. Its translation is CASSPQTGSYGYTF. The genes are TRBV9 and TRBJ1-2; D is possibly TRBD1 (6 bases). CDR3 length: 14 amino acids. V lost 4 bases to trimming and J lost 4 bases, with 14 bases between them. CDR1 SGDLS and CDR2 YYNGEE come from the germline V gene. Complete variable domain (other parts from reference TRBV9 and TRBJ1-2): DSGVTQTPKHLITATGQRVTLRCSPRSGDLSVYWYQQSLDQGLQFLIQYYNGEERAKGNILERFSAQQFPDLHSELNLSSLELGDSALYFCASSPQTGSYGYTFGSGTRLTVV.